What follows are 16 T cell receptor beta chains derived from one specimen sequenced in a study of post-analysis software for immune sequencing data. Study-wide points: There were a few TRBV segments more frequent in patients than controls, and TRBV5-6, TRBV5-1 and TRBV20-1 were among them.

Antigens for these TCRs are unknown. TCR beta cDNA libraries included unique molecular identifiers. Each CDR3 protein is one row after TCRdb ran MiXCR on the PCR reads. The data contain hundreds of thousands of distinct CDR3 sequences, less than 35% of them singletons. Sample: blood. These receptors originate from a girl aged 5 to 17 with multiple sclerosis.

The rearrangement links TRBV5-1 to TRBJ2-7; 7 positions match TRBD2. The trim removed 0 bases at V and 0 bases at J, leaving 3 bases unmatched. In germline, CDR1 is SGHRS, CDR2 YFSETQ. The CDR3 is 15 amino acids. This CDR3 is CASSLGAGDSYEQYF. CDR3 bases: TGCGCCAGCAGCTTGGGGGCGGGAGACTCCTACGAGCAGTACTTC.

This clonotype was detected ten times or more. This sequence joins TRBV29-1 and TRBJ2-7, with 9 bases that match TRBD2. The CDR3 length is 12 residues. The germline V gene has CDR1 SQVTM and CDR2 ANQGSEA. The CDR3 loop reads CVAGGPFDEQYF. DNA of the CDR3: TGCGTTGCGGGAGGGCCTTTCGACGAGCAGTACTTC.

In this sample, this clonotype turned up a few times. The rearrangement links TRBV7-9 to TRBJ2-7; D unresolved. Trimming cost V 5 bases and J 5 bases, with 13 bases left between them. Germline assignment: CDR1 SEHNR and CDR2 FQNEAQ (reference sequence). This CDR3 comprises 13 residues. This chain's CDR3 is CASSPVGYHEQYF. CDR3 nucleotides: TGTGCCAGCAGCCCGGTGGGGTACCACGAGCAGTACTTC.

This clonotype was picked up a small number of times. This chain joins TRBV12-5 and TRBJ2-1; D is undetermined. This CDR3 spans 19 amino acids. With 2 bases removed from V and 2 bases from J, the gap between germline ends came to 22 bases. Germline V gives CDR1 LGHNT, CDR2 FRNRAP. The CDR3 coding sequence is TGTGCTAGTGGTTTGTATATCTCGGAGCTCCGAGGCCCCTACAATGAGCAGTTCTTC. Protein: CASGLYISELRGPYNEQFF.

The J gene is TRBJ2-1, the V gene TRBV20-1; perhaps TRBD2 as D (6 bases). V gave up 6 bases and J gave up 3 bases, with 12 bases separating them. This CDR3 is built from 13 residues. Germline V CDR1 and CDR2: DFQATT, SNEGSKA (reference sequence). CDR3 loop: CSAILAGYNEQFF. DNA of the CDR3: TGCAGTGCCATACTAGCAGGCTACAATGAGCAGTTCTTC.

This clonotype was observed a handful of times. This chain links TRBV18 with TRBJ2-4; either TRBD1 or TRBD2 may fit D (5 bases each). The CDR3 length is 17 residues. Germline CDR1 reads KGHSH; CDR2 reads LQKENI. Trimming left V 4 bases short and J 0 bases short, with 16 bases between. The CDR3 region has the DNA TGTGCCAGCTCACTAGCCGGGACCGCTGTAGCCAAAAACATTCAGTACTTC. Translated, it gives CASSLAGTAVAKNIQYF.

J is TRBJ2-7 and V is TRBV20-1, with TRBD2 identical over 7 bases. The CDR3 extends over 16 amino acids. In germline, CDR1 is DFQATT, CDR2 SNEGSKA (reference sequence). V shed 0 bases and J 2 bases; nucleotides not matched to a gene: 10. CDR3 nucleotides: TGCAGTGCTAGAGACCCCGACCAGGGACTAACCTACGAGCAGTACTTC. Translated, it gives CSARDPDQGLTYEQYF.

This rearrangement joins TRBV15 to TRBJ1-2; maybe TRBD1 (6 bases). The germline V gene encodes CDR1 LNHNV and CDR2 YYDKDF (reference sequence). The germline V and J ends were trimmed by 2 bases and 3 bases, with 10 bases remaining between them. This CDR3 is 14 amino acids long. This CDR3 reads CATSRLQGDYGYTF. CDR3 coding DNA: TGTGCCACCAGCAGATTACAGGGTGACTATGGCTACACCTTC.

This clonotype was seen many times. The chain is built from TRBV7-2 and TRBJ1-6; possibly TRBD1 for D (5 bases). CDR1 and CDR2 from the germline V gene are SGHTA and FQGNSA. The CDR3 is made up of 15 amino acids. Trimming cost V 5 bases and J 10 bases, with 18 bases left between them. CDR3 bases: TGTGCCAGCAGCCCAATTGGGGGAAACGGGTCACCCCTCCACTTT. Residues: CASSPIGGNGSPLHF.

This clonotype was detected many times. The chain links TRBV29-1 to TRBJ2-3, with a weak D call TRBD2 (6 bases). The CDR3 is made up of 14 amino acids. V was pared by 7 bases and J by 7 bases, with 21 bases between. Per the germline V gene, CDR1 is SQVTM and CDR2 is ANQGSEA. CDR3 nucleotide sequence: TGCAGCGCCCGACTGAGCGGGTTTAGGAATACGCAGTATTTT. Translating gives CSARLSGFRNTQYF.

This chain connects TRBV5-1 to TRBJ2-5; D assignment may be TRBD1 or TRBD2 (6 bases each). CDR3 length: 16 residues. Germline V gives CDR1 SGHRS, CDR2 YFSETQ. V was trimmed by 3 bases and J by 5 bases, leaving 20 bases between them. The CDR3, as DNA: TGCGCCAGCAGCTCACCCGTTGGAGGGGGTGCGGAGACCCAGTACTTC. This codes for CASSSPVGGGAETQYF.

A few counts support this clonotype. A much larger clone differs by one base, so this may be a read error. The rearrangement links TRBV5-1 to TRBJ2-1; 7 nucleotides agree with TRBD2. The DNA matches TRBJ2-7 better at its end, which makes the J call doubtful. From germline, CDR1 is SGHRS and CDR2 YFSETQ. The CDR3 loop spans 15 amino acids. CDR3 sequence: CASSPSGNSYNEQYF. CDR3 DNA: TGCGCCAGCAGCCCCAGCGGGAACTCCTACAATGAGCAGTACTTC.

The chain uses TRBV7-9 and TRBJ2-6; possibly TRBD1 or TRBD2 for D (5 bases each). The CDR3 consists of 19 residues. From germline, CDR1 is SEHNR and CDR2 FQNEAQ (reference sequence). V was cut by 4 bases and J by 0 bases, with 19 bases left in between. CDR3 bases: TGTGCCAGCAGCTACCCGATCGGGGCCTTACGCTCTGGGGCCAACGTCCTGACTTTC. Its translation: CASSYPIGALRSGANVLTF.

This clonotype was detected only a few times. The V and J genes are TRBV4-3 and TRBJ2-1; D gene ambiguous. Germline assignment: CDR1 LGHNA and CDR2 YSLEER. This CDR3 contains 16 residues. The V gene lost 3 bases and the J gene lost 9 bases, with 21 bases spanning the gap. CDR3 sequence: CASSHALDGMPREQFF. For the CDR3, the DNA is TGCGCCAGCAGCCACGCACTCGACGGAATGCCGCGTGAGCAGTTCTTC.

This clonotype was observed at least ten times. The chain links TRBV10-3 to TRBJ2-1; a possible D gene is TRBD2 (6 bases). The CDR3 length is 15 residues. Trimming took off 6 bases at V and 2 bases at J, with 14 bases between the two ends. Germline CDR1 ENHRY, CDR2 SYGVKD. The DNA for the CDR3 is TGTGCCATCAGCCGTGTAGCGGAAACCTACAATGAGCAGTTCTTC. Its translation: CAISRVAETYNEQFF.

This clonotype was counted a few times. The rearrangement links TRBV9 to TRBJ2-1, with TRBD1 matching 8 bases. The trim removed 1 base at V and 2 bases at J, leaving 5 bases unmatched. The CDR3 has 16 residues. Per germline, CDR1 SGDLS and CDR2 YYNGEE. The DNA for the CDR3 is TGTGCCAGCAGCGTAACAAACAGGGGGGCCTACAATGAGCAGTTCTTC. Its protein product is CASSVTNRGAYNEQFF.